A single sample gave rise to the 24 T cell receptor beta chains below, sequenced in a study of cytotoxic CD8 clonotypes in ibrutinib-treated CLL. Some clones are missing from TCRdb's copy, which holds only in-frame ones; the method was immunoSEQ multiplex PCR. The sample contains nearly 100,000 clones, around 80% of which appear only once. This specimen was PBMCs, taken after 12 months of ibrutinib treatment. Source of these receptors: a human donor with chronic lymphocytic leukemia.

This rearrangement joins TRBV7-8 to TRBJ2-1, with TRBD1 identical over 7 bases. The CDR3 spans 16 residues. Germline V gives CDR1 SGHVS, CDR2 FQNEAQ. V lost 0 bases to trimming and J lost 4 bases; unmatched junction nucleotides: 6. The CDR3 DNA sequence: TGTGCCAGCAGCTTAGCGACAGGGATAATTTACAATGAGCAGTTCTTC. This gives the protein CASSLATGIIYNEQFF. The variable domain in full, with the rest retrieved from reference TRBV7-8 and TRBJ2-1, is GAGVSQSPRYKVAKRGQDVALRCDPISGHVSLFWYQQALGQGPEFLTYFQNEAQLDKSGLPSDRFFAERPEGSVSTLKIQRTQQEDSAVYLCASSLATGIIYNEQFFGPGTRLTVL.

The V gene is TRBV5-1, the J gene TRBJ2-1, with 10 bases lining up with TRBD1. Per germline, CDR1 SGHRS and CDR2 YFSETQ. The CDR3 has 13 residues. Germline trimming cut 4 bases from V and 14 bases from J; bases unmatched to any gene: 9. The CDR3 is CASSLAPGTGEFF. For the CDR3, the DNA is TGCGCCAGCAGCCTTGCCCCCGGGACAGGGGAGTTCTTC.

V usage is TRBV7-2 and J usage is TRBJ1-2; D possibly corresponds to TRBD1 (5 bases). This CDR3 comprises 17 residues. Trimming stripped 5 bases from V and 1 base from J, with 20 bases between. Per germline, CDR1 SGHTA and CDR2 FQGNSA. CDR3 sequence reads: CASSPQAGTVDNYGYTF. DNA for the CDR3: TGTGCCAGCAGCCCCCAGGCGGGGACGGTGGATAACTATGGCTACACCTTC.

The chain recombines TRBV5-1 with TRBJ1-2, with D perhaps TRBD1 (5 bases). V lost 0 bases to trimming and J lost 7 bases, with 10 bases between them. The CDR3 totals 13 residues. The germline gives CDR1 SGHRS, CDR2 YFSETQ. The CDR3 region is CASSLAQGSGYTF. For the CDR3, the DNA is TGCGCCAGCAGCTTGGCCCAGGGCTCTGGCTACACCTTC.

The CDR3 here is CASSAGTDLSYEQYF. The CDR3 nucleotides are TGTGCCAGCAGCGCCGGGACGGACCTATCCTACGAGCAGTACTTC. The chain carries TRBV5-4 and TRBJ2-7; either TRBD1 or TRBD2 may fit D (5 bases each). CDR3 length equals 15 residues. Between the trimmed V and J ends, which lost 4 bases and 1 base, there was a span of 15 bases. In germline, CDR1 is SGHNT, CDR2 YYREEE (reference sequence).

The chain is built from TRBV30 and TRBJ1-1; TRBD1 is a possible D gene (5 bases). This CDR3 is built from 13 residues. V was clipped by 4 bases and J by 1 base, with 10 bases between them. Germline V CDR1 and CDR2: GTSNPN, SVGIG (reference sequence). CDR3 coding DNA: TGTGCCTGGAACGGGGGTGCGAACACTGAAGCTTTCTTT. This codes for CAWNGGANTEAFF.

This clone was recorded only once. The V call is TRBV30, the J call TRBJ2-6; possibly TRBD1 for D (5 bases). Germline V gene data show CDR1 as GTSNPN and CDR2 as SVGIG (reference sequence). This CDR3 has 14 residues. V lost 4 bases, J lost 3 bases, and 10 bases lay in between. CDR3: CAWTGRNGANVLTF. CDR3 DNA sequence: TGTGCCTGGACAGGGCGTAATGGGGCCAACGTCCTGACTTTC.

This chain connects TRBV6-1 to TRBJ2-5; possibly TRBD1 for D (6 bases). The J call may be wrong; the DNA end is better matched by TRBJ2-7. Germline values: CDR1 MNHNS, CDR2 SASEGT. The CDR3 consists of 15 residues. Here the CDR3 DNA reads TGTGCCAGCAGTGACCCCCAAGGACAGAACTACGAGCAGTACTTC. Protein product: CASSDPQGQNYEQYF.

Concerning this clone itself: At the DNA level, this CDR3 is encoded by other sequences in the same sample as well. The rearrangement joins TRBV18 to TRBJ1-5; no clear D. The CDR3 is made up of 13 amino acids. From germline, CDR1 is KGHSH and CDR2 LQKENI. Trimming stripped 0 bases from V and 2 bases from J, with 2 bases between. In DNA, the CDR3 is TGTGCCAGCTCACCACCGGGCAATCAGCCCCAGCATTTT. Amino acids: CASSPPGNQPQHF.

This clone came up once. The chain's CDR3 is CASRLLAGGNEQFF. In DNA form, the CDR3 reads TGTGCCAGCAGGCTACTAGCGGGGGGCAATGAGCAGTTCTTC. The chain has TRBV7-2 and TRBJ2-1; 12 nucleotides line up with TRBD2. This CDR3 spans 14 amino acids. Looked up from germline, CDR1 is SGHTA and CDR2 is FQGNSA. The J segment lost 6 bases and the V segment lost 6 bases, leaving 3 bases of the junction unmatched.

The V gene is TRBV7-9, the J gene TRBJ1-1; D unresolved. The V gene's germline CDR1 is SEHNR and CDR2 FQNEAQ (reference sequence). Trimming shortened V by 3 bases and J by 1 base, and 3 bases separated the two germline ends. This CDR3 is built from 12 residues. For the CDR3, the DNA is TGTGCCAGCAGCTTCCCGAACACTGAAGCTTTCTTT. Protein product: CASSFPNTEAFF.

This CDR3 is CASSVESGVYNEQFF. The CDR3 DNA follows: TGTGCCAGCAGCGTAGAAAGCGGGGTCTACAATGAGCAGTTCTTC. This rearrangement joins TRBV9 to TRBJ2-1, with 7 positions matching TRBD2. The ends lost 0 bases at V and 3 bases at J; junction bases unmatched: 3. The CDR3 consists of 15 residues. CDR1 and CDR2 (germline): SGDLS, YYNGEE.

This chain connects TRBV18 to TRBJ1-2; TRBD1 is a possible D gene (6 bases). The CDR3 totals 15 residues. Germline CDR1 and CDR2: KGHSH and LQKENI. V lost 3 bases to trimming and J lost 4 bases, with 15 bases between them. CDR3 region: CASSPPDRLSYGYTF. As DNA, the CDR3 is TGTGCCAGCTCACCGCCGGACAGACTGTCCTATGGCTACACCTTC.

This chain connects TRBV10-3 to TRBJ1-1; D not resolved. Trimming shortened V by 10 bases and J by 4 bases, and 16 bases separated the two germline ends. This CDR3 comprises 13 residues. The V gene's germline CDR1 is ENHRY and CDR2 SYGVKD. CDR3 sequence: CATGSSPGTEAFF. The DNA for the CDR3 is TGTGCCACCGGGTCTTCACCGGGCACTGAAGCTTTCTTT.

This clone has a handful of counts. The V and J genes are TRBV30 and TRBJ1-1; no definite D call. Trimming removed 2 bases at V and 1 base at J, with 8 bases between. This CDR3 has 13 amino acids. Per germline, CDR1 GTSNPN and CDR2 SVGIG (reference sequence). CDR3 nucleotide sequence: TGTGCCTGGAGTAATACTAGGAACACTGAAGCTTTCTTT. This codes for CAWSNTRNTEAFF.

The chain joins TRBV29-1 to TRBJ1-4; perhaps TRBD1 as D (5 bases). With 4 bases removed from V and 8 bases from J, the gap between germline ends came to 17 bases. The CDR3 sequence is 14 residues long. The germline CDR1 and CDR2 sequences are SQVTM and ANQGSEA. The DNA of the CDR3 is TGCAGCGTTGCCCTTGAGGGGAGAGGCGAAAAACTGTTTTTT. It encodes CSVALEGRGEKLFF.

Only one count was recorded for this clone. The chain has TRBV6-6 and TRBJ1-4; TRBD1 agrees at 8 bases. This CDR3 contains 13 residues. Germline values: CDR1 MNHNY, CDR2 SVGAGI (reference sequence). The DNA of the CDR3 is TGTGCAGGAAGCACAGGGGGGAGTGAAAAACTGTTTTTT. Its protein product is CAGSTGGSEKLFF.

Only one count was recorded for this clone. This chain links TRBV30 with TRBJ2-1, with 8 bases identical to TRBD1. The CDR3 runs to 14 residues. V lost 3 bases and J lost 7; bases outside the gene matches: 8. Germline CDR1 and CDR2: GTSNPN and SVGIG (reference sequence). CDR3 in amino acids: CAWSTRGLWNEQFF. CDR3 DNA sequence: TGTGCCTGGAGCACCAGGGGGCTATGGAATGAGCAGTTCTTC. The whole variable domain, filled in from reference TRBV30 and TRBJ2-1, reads SQTIHQWPATLVQPVGSPLSLECTVEGTSNPNLYWYRQAAGRGLQLLFYSVGIGQISSEVPQNLSASRPQDRQFILSSKKLLLSDSGFYLCAWSTRGLWNEQFFGPGTRLTVL.

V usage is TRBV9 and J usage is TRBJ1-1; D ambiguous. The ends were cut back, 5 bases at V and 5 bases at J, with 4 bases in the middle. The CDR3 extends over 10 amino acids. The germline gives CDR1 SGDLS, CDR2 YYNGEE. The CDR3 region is CASRKTEAFF. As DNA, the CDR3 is TGTGCCAGCAGGAAGACTGAAGCTTTCTTT.

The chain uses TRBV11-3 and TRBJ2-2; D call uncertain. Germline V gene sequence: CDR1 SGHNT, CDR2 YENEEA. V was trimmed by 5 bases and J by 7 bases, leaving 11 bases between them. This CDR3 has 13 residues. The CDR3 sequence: CASSPDRIGELFF. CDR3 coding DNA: TGTGCCAGCAGCCCCGACCGGATCGGGGAGCTGTTTTTT. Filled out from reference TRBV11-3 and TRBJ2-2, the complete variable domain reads EAGVVQSPRYKIIEKKQPVAFWCNPISGHNTLYWYLQNLGQGPELLIRYENEEAVDDSQLPKDRFSAERLKGVDSTLKIQPAELGDSAVYLCASSPDRIGELFFGEGSRLTVL.

The CDR3 sequence: CASRKREASGVGEQFF. The CDR3 DNA reads as TGTGCCAGCAGGAAAAGGGAAGCTAGCGGGGTGGGGGAGCAGTTCTTC. The V and J genes are TRBV11-2 and TRBJ2-1; TRBD2 aligns across 9 bases. In germline, CDR1 is SGHAT, CDR2 FQNNGV. V was pared by 6 bases and J by 10 bases, with 16 bases of the junction left unmatched. This CDR3 has 16 residues. Complete variable domain (other parts from reference TRBV11-2 and TRBJ2-1): EAGVAQSPRYKIIEKRQSVAFWCNPISGHATLYWYQQILGQGPKLLIQFQNNGVVDDSQLPKDRFSAERLKGVDSTLKIQPAKLEDSAVYLCASRKREASGVGEQFFGPGTRLTVL.

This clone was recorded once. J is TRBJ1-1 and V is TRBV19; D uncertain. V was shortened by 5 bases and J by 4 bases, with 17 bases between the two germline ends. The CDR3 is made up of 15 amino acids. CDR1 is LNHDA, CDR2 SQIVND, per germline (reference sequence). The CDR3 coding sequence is TGTGCCAGTAGTCTCGAGACCGGGTGGGCCACTGAAGCTTTCTTT. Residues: CASSLETGWATEAFF.

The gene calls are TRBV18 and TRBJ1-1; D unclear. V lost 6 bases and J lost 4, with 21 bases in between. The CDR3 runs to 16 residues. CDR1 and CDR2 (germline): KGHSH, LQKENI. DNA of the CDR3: TGTGCCAGCTCCCCAGACATCACCCGAGCGGGCACTGAAGCTTTCTTT. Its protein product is CASSPDITRAGTEAFF.

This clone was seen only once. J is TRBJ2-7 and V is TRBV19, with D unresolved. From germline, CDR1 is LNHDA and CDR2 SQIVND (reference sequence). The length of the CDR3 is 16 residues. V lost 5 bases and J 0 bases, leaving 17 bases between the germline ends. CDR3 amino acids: CASSVYGYPSSYEQYF. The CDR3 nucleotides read TGTGCCAGTAGTGTATACGGGTACCCGAGCTCCTACGAGCAGTACTTC.